These T cell receptor beta chains were read from a single sample in a study of blood T cell repertoires in COVID-19. Profiling relied on immunoSEQ multiplex PCR, and the TCRdb table lists in-frame clones only, not all of them. This sample yields 30,000 to 35,000 clones, of which about 87% are seen a single time; around two fifths belongs to the top ten. Sequenced material: peripheral blood. Source of these receptors: a human donor in a cohort sampled during active COVID-19. The CDR3 runs from the conserved cysteine through the conserved F or W. Fields, in order: CDR3 DNA, CDR3 protein, V gene, clone size, J gene, D gene. A D gene is named only where the DNA matches it firmly. A row's size may be missing; if present it is once, few, many or a size class.

TGCGCCAGCAGTGAGACTAGCCTCAATGAGCAGTTCTTC,CASSETSLNEQFF,TRBV10-1,-,TRBJ2-1,-
TGTGCCAGCAGTTTATGGAGGGTAAGTCAGCCCCAGCATTTT,CASSLWRVSQPQHF,TRBV28,-,TRBJ1-5,-
TGTGCCAGTAACTCGGGAGCGGTTAACCAAGAGACCCAGTACTTC,CASNSGAVNQETQYF,TRBV19,-,TRBJ2-5,-
TGTGCCAGCAGCCCGCAGGGGGACAGGGGTGCTAATGAAAAACTGTTTTTT,CASSPQGDRGANEKLFF,TRBV7-9,-,TRBJ1-4,TRBD1
TGTGCCAGCAGCTTTCGTTTCGGGGCGAACACCGGGGAGCTGTTTTTT,CASSFRFGANTGELFF,TRBV7-2,-,TRBJ2-2,-
TGTGCCAGCAGCCCCACCGGGACAGGCACCTATGCTATTACCTTC,CASSPTGTGTYAITF,TRBV7-9,-,TRBJ1-2,TRBD1
TGTGCCAGCAGCAGAACCGGGGAAAACACTGAAGCTTTCTTT,CASSRTGENTEAFF,TRBV11-2,-,TRBJ1-1,-
TGTGCCAGCAGTCTCTTCAGCGGGGGGGGAGATACGCAGTATTTT,CASSLFSGGGDTQYF,TRBV6-2/TRBV6-3,-,TRBJ2-3,TRBD2
TGCGCCAGCAGCCATGGACAGGCGGGGTCAGATACGCAGTATTTT,CASSHGQAGSDTQYF,TRBV5-1,-,TRBJ2-3,-
TGTGCCAGCAAGGCGGAGTCAACCTACGAGCAGTACTTC,CASKAESTYEQYF,TRBV12-3/TRBV12-4,-,TRBJ2-7,-
TGTGCCAGTAGCGTCCGGGACAGGGGGTTCAACTATGGCTACACCTTC,CASSVRDRGFNYGYTF,TRBV19,-,TRBJ1-2,TRBD1
TGCGCCAGCAGCTTGGCCAGTTGGTCGGGGGGAAGCACAGATACGCAGTATTTT,CASSLASWSGGSTDTQYF,TRBV5-1,-,TRBJ2-3,TRBD2
TGTGCCACCCGCCGACAGTTAGGCCCCTACGAGCAGTACTTC,CATRRQLGPYEQYF,TRBV19,-,TRBJ2-7,-
TGCGCCAGCAGTCAATCTAGGGGCCGGAGCAATCAGCCCCAGCATTTT,CASSQSRGRSNQPQHF,TRBV23-1,-,TRBJ1-5,-
TGCGCCAGCAGCCCCACTTCAGGGGCTTTCGGCTACACCTTC,CASSPTSGAFGYTF,TRBV5-1,-,TRBJ1-2,-
TGTGCCAGCAGTTACTCGTTAAGCAGGGGTGGCTACGAGCAGTACTTC,CASSYSLSRGGYEQYF,TRBV6-5,once,TRBJ2-7,-
TGTGCCAGCATACCGGGGTGGTCCGGGGGTTATGGCTACACCTTC,CASIPGWSGGYGYTF,TRBV3-1/TRBV3-2,-,TRBJ1-2,-
TGCGCCAGCAGTGACCCGGGGGGGCGTGTCGGGGAGCTGTTTTTT,CASSDPGGRVGELFF,TRBV10-2,-,TRBJ2-2,TRBD2
TGTGCCAGTAGTATCGGGACAGGTACTAATGAAAAACTGTTTTTT,CASSIGTGTNEKLFF,TRBV19,-,TRBJ1-4,TRBD1
TGTGCCAGCAGCTTAAGAGCCCCTAGCGGGGGGGATACGCAGTATTTT,CASSLRAPSGGDTQYF,TRBV7-2,-,TRBJ2-3,TRBD2
TGTGCCAGCAGTTATGTGACAGGGGGCTCTCAGCCCCAGCATTTT,CASSYVTGGSQPQHF,TRBV6-2/TRBV6-3,-,TRBJ1-5,TRBD1
TGTGCCAGCAGTCCCCCCCGCGGGGATGGCTACACCTTC,CASSPPRGDGYTF,TRBV6-5,-,TRBJ1-2,-
TGTGCCAGCAGTAAAACCGGGACAGGGAACTATGGCTACACCTTC,CASSKTGTGNYGYTF,TRBV6-2/TRBV6-3,-,TRBJ1-2,TRBD1
TGTGCCAGCAGTCCGACTAGCGGGGGAGAGACCCAGTACTTC,CASSPTSGGETQYF,TRBV5-5,-,TRBJ2-5,TRBD2
TGTGCCAGCAGCCCCCGGACAGCACTGAACACTGAAGCTTTCTTT,CASSPRTALNTEAFF,TRBV6-5,-,TRBJ1-1,-
TGCGCCAGCAGCCCCTCGACAGGACAGGGGTATGGCTACACCTTC,CASSPSTGQGYGYTF,TRBV5-1,-,TRBJ1-2,TRBD1
TGTGCCAGCAGCCCCGGGACAGGGCTAAAGCCCCAGCATTTT,CASSPGTGLKPQHF,TRBV3-1/TRBV3-2,-,TRBJ1-5,TRBD1
TGTGCCAGCAGCCGCGGGGGTTACGCCGAGCAGTACTTC,CASSRGGYAEQYF,TRBV5-5,-,TRBJ2-7,TRBD2
TGCGCCAGCAGCTTGGTCGCGGCAGGGCATGAGCAGTTCTTC,CASSLVAAGHEQFF,TRBV5-1,once,TRBJ2-1,-
TGTGCCAGCGGACAGGTAAACACTGAAGCTTTCTTT,CASGQVNTEAFF,TRBV6-5,-,TRBJ1-1,TRBD1
TGTGCCAGCAGCTCGCTAGCGGGGGGAACCTCCTACGAGCAGTACTTC,CASSSLAGGTSYEQYF,TRBV7-2,-,TRBJ2-7,TRBD2
TGTGCCAGCAGTTACACCCCACAAGCACTACAAGAGACCCAGTACTTC,CASSYTPQALQETQYF,TRBV6-2/TRBV6-3,-,TRBJ2-5,-
TGCAGTGCTAGTCCTAGCGGGGAAGCTTACAATGAGCAGTTCTTC,CSASPSGEAYNEQFF,TRBV20-1,-,TRBJ2-1,TRBD2
TGTGCCAGCTCACCAAGGCTAGCGGGGAGAGAGACCCAGTACTTC,CASSPRLAGRETQYF,TRBV18,-,TRBJ2-5,TRBD2
TGTGCCAGCAGTTTATGGGTCCCCAGGGGGCGAACGGGCACTGAAGCTTTCTTT,CASSLWVPRGRTGTEAFF,TRBV27,-,TRBJ1-1,TRBD1
TGTGCCAGCAGCTTTCCGCAGGCGACTATCAATAACTACACCTTC,CASSFPQATINNYTF,TRBV5-4,-,TRBJ1-2,-
TGTGCCAGCAGCCCACCGTCAGGGGCAAGGTATGGCTACACCTTC,CASSPPSGARYGYTF,TRBV7-2,-,TRBJ1-2,-
TGTGCCAGCAATACACAGGGGCCAAATTCACCCCTCCACTTT,CASNTQGPNSPLHF,TRBV27,-,TRBJ1-6,TRBD1
TGTGCCAGCAGCCAACTTACAGGGTACACTGAAGCTTTCTTT,CASSQLTGYTEAFF,TRBV2,few,TRBJ1-1,-
TGTGCCAGCAGCACTAGGGATCAGCCCCAGCATTTT,CASSTRDQPQHF,TRBV7-8,-,TRBJ1-5,-